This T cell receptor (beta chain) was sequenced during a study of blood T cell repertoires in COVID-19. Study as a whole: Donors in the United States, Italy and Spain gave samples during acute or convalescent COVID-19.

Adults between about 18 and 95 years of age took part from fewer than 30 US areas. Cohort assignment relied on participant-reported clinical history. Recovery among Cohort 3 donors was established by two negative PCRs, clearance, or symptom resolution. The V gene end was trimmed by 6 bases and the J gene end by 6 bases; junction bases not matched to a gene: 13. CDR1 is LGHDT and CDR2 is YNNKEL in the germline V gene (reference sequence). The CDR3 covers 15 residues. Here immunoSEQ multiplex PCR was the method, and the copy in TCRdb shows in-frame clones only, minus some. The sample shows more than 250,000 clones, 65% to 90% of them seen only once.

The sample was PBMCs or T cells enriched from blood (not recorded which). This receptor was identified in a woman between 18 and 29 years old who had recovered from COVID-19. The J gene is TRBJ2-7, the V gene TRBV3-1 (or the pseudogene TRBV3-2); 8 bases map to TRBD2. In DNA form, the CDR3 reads TGTGCCAGCAGTCCTCTGGGACTAGTATTAGGCGAGCAGTACTTC. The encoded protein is CASSPLGLVLGEQYF.